Presented here are 19 T cell receptor beta chains from one specimen sequenced in a study of cytomegalovirus exposure and HLA in healthy donors (dated by TCRdb to the late 2010s). Libraries were constructed by the immunoSEQ multiplex PCR assay. For the multiplex PCR, a mixture combining 60 forward primers for TCR Vbeta segments and 13 reverse primers for TCR Jbeta segments was used. TCRdb took over this immuneACCESS table, retaining in-frame rearrangements with V and J assigned. Such tables are incomplete; in checked studies, under half of the missing clones stem from an unresolved V gene, and the remainder is unexplained. The sample includes around 150,000 clones, with 60% to 80% observed a single time. About 5.3% of the sample is taken by the ten largest. The specimen was PBMCs. Every receptor here comes from a woman aged 45 to 65 in good health and CMV-seronegative.

This clone has only one observation. CDR3 amino acids: CASSLNRGTEAFF. For the CDR3, the DNA is TGTGCCAGCAGCTTAAACAGGGGGACTGAAGCTTTCTTT. The chain joins TRBV7-9 to TRBJ1-1, with 8 bases identical to TRBD1. This CDR3 spans 13 amino acids. V shed 2 bases, J shed 5 bases, and the junction held 1 base outside the gene matches. Germline V CDR1 and CDR2: SEHNR, FQNEAQ (reference sequence). Combining the CDR3 with reference TRBV7-9 and TRBJ1-1 gives the whole variable domain DTGVSQNPRHKITKRGQNVTFRCDPISEHNRLYWYRQTLGQGPEFLTYFQNEAQLEKSRLLSDRFSAERPKGSFSTLEIQRTEQGDSAMYLCASSLNRGTEAFFGQGTRLTVV.

V gene TRBV7-2 combines with J gene TRBJ1-1, with D perhaps matching TRBD1 (6 bases). CDR1 SGHTA and CDR2 FQGNSA come from the germline V gene. The CDR3 loop spans 14 amino acids. V lost 2 bases to trimming and J lost 1 base, with 8 bases between them. The CDR3 DNA sequence: TGTGCCAGCAGCTTACACAGGGAGAACACTGAAGCTTTCTTT. Encoded protein: CASSLHRENTEAFF. The full variable domain, its missing parts supplied by reference TRBV7-2 and TRBJ1-1, is GAGVSQSPSNKVTEKGKDVELRCDPISGHTALYWYRQSLGQGLEFLIYFQGNSAPDKSGLPSDRFSAERTGGSVSTLTIQRTQQEDSAVYLCASSLHRENTEAFFGQGTRLTVV.

This rearrangement joins TRBV5-1 to TRBJ1-2; no definite D call. Trimming removed 0 bases at V and 7 bases at J, with 7 bases between. Germline values: CDR1 SGHRS, CDR2 YFSETQ. CDR3 length equals 12 residues. The CDR3: CASSLEAGGYTF. The CDR3 nucleotides read TGCGCCAGCAGCTTGGAGGCAGGTGGCTACACCTTC.

The genes are TRBV5-1 and TRBJ1-4; 7 bases are a match to TRBD1. This CDR3 is 13 amino acids long. The germline gives CDR1 SGHRS, CDR2 YFSETQ. Trimming at V came to 4 bases and at J to 8 bases, leaving 5 bases not matched to a gene. The CDR3 sequence is CASSQGEWEKLFF. DNA for the CDR3: TGCGCCAGCAGCCAGGGGGAGTGGGAAAAACTGTTTTTT.

The chain carries TRBV6-1 and TRBJ2-2, with D maybe TRBD1 (5 bases). The CDR3 loop spans 12 amino acids. Germline V lookup: CDR1 MNHNS, CDR2 SASEGT. The ends were cut back, 8 bases at V and 8 bases at J, with 12 bases in the middle. CDR3 protein: CASSWGPGELFF. DNA of the CDR3: TGTGCCAGCTCGTGGGGCCCGGGGGAGCTGTTTTTT.

This clone was detected only once. The chain joins TRBV10-2 to TRBJ2-3, with a possible D match to TRBD2 (6 bases). Per germline, CDR1 WSHSY and CDR2 SAAADI. CDR3 size: 16 residues. V was shortened by 3 bases and J by 4 bases, with 17 bases between the two germline ends. CDR3 in DNA: TGCGCCAGCAGTGAAAACTCGGGGACTGCGGCAGATACGCAGTATTTT. Translated, it gives CASSENSGTAADTQYF.

This clone came up a few times. CDR3 sequence: CASSRTTGASPLHF. For the CDR3, the DNA is TGTGCCAGCAGCCGAACTACAGGGGCTTCACCCCTCCACTTT. The rearrangement uses TRBV14 and TRBJ1-6; 7 bases are shared with TRBD1. The CDR3 consists of 14 residues. The germline V gene encodes CDR1 SGHDN and CDR2 FVKESK. Germline trimming cut 4 bases from V and 9 bases from J; bases unmatched to any gene: 6.

The chain carries TRBV5-4 and TRBJ1-1, with 12 nucleotides matching TRBD1. The trim removed 4 bases at V and 10 bases at J, leaving 8 bases unmatched. The CDR3 loop spans 14 amino acids. Per germline, CDR1 SGHNT and CDR2 YYREEE (reference sequence). CDR3 in amino acids: CASSRGTGGSGAFF. The CDR3 region has the DNA TGTGCCAGCAGCCGGGGGACAGGGGGCTCGGGAGCTTTCTTT.

The chain combines TRBV5-1 with TRBJ2-3; maybe TRBD1 (5 bases). Trimming shortened V by 0 bases and J by 2 bases, and 10 bases separated the two germline ends. Germline lookup yields CDR1 SGHRS and CDR2 YFSETQ. This CDR3 region has 15 residues. DNA of the CDR3: TGCGCCAGCAGCTTGGTGCAGGGTGCCACAGATACGCAGTATTTT. It specifies CASSLVQGATDTQYF.

J is TRBJ1-2 and V is TRBV5-1; weak D call: TRBD1 (5 bases). V shed 1 base and J shed 4 bases, with 14 bases lying between them. Germline loops: CDR1 SGHRS, CDR2 YFSETQ. CDR3 length: 15 amino acids. Here the CDR3 DNA reads TGCGCCAGCAGCTTGTCAGGGTCGGTTGGCTATGGCTACACCTTC. It yields the protein CASSLSGSVGYGYTF.

The chain carries TRBV27 and TRBJ1-3; a weak D match, TRBD1 (6 bases). The CDR3 covers 15 residues. The V gene lost 0 bases and the J gene lost 4 bases, with 10 bases spanning the gap. Germline V lookup: CDR1 MNHEY, CDR2 SMNVEV (reference sequence). The CDR3 nucleotides read TGTGCCAGCAGTTTATCGTGGGGGCACGGAAACACCATATATTTT. Translated: CASSLSWGHGNTIYF.

The chain is built from TRBV4-3 and TRBJ1-1; 9 nucleotides agree with TRBD1. Germline lookup yields CDR1 LGHNA and CDR2 YSLEER. This CDR3 region has 17 residues. The J segment lost 4 bases and the V segment lost 0 bases, leaving 9 bases of the junction unmatched. CDR3 loop: CASSQDLLGQGGTEAFF. CDR3 in DNA: TGCGCCAGCAGCCAAGATCTACTGGGACAGGGAGGCACTGAAGCTTTCTTT.

DNA for the CDR3: TGTGCCAGTAGTTACGACAGGGATGGCAATCAGCCCCAGCATTTT. Protein product: CASSYDRDGNQPQHF. The chain joins TRBV19 to TRBJ1-5, with 7 bases matching TRBD1. From germline, CDR1 is LNHDA and CDR2 SQIVND (reference sequence). This CDR3 is 15 amino acids long. J was trimmed by 2 bases and V by 5 bases; bases with no gene match: 6.

The chain has TRBV2 and TRBJ2-7; 10 bases line up with TRBD1. Per germline, CDR1 SNHLY and CDR2 FYNNEI. Germline trimming cut 8 bases from V and 5 bases from J; bases unmatched to any gene: 9. This CDR3 comprises 14 residues. The CDR3 bases are TGTGCCAGCTTTGAGGACAGGGGGACCGACGAGCAGTACTTC. It is translated as CASFEDRGTDEQYF.

The gene calls are TRBV7-2 and TRBJ2-5; 8 bases agree with TRBD1. This CDR3 is built from 13 residues. Germline assignment: CDR1 SGHTA and CDR2 FQGNSA. Germline trimming cut 3 bases from V and 5 bases from J; bases unmatched to any gene: 2. The chain's CDR3 is CASSFRGPETQYF. CDR3 bases: TGTGCCAGCAGCTTCAGGGGGCCCGAGACCCAGTACTTC.

This chain uses TRBV5-6 with TRBJ2-1; 8 bases line up with TRBD2. Losses at the gene ends were 3 bases for V and 7 bases for J; bases not matched to a gene: 6. This CDR3 spans 14 amino acids. Germline V gene lookup returns CDR1 SGHDT and CDR2 YYEEEE. CDR3 DNA sequence: TGTGCCAGCAGCTATGGACTAGCAGGGAATGAGCAGTTCTTC. This codes for CASSYGLAGNEQFF.

The gene calls are TRBV5-1 and TRBJ2-2; 10 bases fit TRBD1. The ends lost 0 bases at V and 4 bases at J; junction bases unmatched: 6. Germline CDR1 SGHRS, CDR2 YFSETQ. The CDR3 extends over 17 amino acids. The CDR3 DNA is TGCGCCAGCAGCTTGGACCCGGACAGGGGGATCACCGGGGAGCTGTTTTTT. Translating it yields CASSLDPDRGITGELFF.

The J gene is TRBJ1-1, the V gene TRBV29-1; D is uncertain. The CDR3 loop spans 13 amino acids. Trimming left V 3 bases short and J 3 bases short, with 11 bases between. Germline-derived CDR1 and CDR2 are SQVTM and ANQGSEA. The DNA for the CDR3 is TGCAGCGTTGATATTGTAAGCGACACTGAAGCTTTCTTT. Translating it yields CSVDIVSDTEAFF.

V usage is TRBV6-5 and J usage is TRBJ1-1; D remains ambiguous. V lost 6 bases and J lost 3, with 11 bases in between. Germline V gene data show CDR1 as MNHEY and CDR2 as SVGAGI. This CDR3 has 13 amino acids. The CDR3 is CASRHGPHTEAFF. CDR3 coding DNA: TGTGCCAGCAGGCACGGTCCGCACACTGAAGCTTTCTTT.